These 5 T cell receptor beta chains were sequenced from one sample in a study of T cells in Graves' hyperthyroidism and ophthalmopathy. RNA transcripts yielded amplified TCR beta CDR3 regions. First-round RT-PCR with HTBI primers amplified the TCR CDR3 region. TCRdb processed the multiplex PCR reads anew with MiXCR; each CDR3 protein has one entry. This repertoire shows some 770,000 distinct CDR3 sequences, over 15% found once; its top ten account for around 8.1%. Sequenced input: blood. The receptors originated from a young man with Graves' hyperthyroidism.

The CDR3 spells CASHMWGLAGYTF. The CDR3 DNA follows: TGTGCCAGCCATATGTGGGGACTGGCTGGCTACACCTTC. The V gene is TRBV12-3 or TRBV12-4, the J gene TRBJ1-2; D might be TRBD1 (5 bases). The germline V and J ends were trimmed by 8 bases and 7 bases, with 17 bases remaining between them. The CDR3 has 13 residues.

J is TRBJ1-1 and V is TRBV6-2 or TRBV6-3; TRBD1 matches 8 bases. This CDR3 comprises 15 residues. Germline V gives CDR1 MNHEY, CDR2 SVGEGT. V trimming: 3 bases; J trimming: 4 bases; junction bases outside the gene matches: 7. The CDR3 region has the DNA TGTGCCAGCAGTTATTCAGGGGGCGGAGGCACTGAAGCTTTCTTT. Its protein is CASSYSGGGGTEAFF.

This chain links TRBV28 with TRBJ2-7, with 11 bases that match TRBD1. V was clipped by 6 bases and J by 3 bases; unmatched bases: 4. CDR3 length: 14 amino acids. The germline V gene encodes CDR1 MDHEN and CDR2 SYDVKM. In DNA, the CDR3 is TGTGCCAGCAGGCGGGACAGGGGGGACTACGAGCAGTACTTC. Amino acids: CASRRDRGDYEQYF.

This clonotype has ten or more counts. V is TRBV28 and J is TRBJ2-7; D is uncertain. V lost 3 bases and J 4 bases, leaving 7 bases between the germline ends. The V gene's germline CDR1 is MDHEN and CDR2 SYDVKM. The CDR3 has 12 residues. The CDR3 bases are TGTGCCAGCAGTTTTGGGCAGTACGAGCAGTACTTC. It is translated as CASSFGQYEQYF. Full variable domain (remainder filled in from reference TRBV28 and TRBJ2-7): DVKVTQSSRYLVKRTGEKVFLECVQDMDHENMFWYRQDPGLGLRLIYFSYDVKMKEKGDIPEGYSVSREKKERFSLILESASTNQTSMYLCASSFGQYEQYFGPGTRLTVT.

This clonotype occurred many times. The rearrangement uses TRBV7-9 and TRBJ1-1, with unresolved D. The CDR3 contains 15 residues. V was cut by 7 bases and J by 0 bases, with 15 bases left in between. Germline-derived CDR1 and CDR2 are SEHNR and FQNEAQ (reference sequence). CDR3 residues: CASTPLGRMNTEAFF. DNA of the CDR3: TGTGCCAGCACCCCACTTGGGCGCATGAACACTGAAGCTTTCTTT.